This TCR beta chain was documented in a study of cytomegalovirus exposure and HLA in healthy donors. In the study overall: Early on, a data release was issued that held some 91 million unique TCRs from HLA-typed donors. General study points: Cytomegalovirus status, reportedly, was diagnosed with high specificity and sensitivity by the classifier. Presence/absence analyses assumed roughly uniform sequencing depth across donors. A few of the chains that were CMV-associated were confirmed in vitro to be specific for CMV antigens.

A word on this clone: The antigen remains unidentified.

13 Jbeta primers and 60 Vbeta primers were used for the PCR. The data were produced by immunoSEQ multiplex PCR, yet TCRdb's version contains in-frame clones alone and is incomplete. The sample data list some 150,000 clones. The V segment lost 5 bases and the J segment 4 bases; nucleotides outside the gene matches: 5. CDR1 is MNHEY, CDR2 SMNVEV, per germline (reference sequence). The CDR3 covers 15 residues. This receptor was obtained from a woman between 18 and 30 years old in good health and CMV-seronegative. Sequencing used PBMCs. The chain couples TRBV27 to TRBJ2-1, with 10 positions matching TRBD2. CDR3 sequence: CASSPRTSGYNEQFF. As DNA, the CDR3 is TGTGCCAGCAGTCCAAGGACTAGCGGATACAATGAGCAGTTCTTC.